This entry lists 9 T cell receptor beta chains sequenced from one sample in a study of cytomegalovirus exposure and HLA in healthy donors. Profiling relied on immunoSEQ multiplex PCR, and the TCRdb table lists in-frame clones only, not all of them. The table has about 160,000 clones, around 85% seen once. Sequencing used PBMCs. Source of these receptors: a woman aged 30 to 39 in good health and CMV-seronegative.

The chain has TRBV29-1 and TRBJ2-3; D is uncertain. Trimming cost V 3 bases and J 4 bases, with 11 bases left between them. This CDR3 region has 13 residues. Per germline, CDR1 SQVTM and CDR2 ANQGSEA. In DNA form, the CDR3 reads TGCAGCGTTGACAAACAGCATCCAGATACGCAGTATTTT. Translated: CSVDKQHPDTQYF.

The rearrangement joins TRBV2 to TRBJ2-1; TRBD1 matches 7 bases. The CDR3 is made up of 14 amino acids. V lost 6 bases to trimming and J lost 6 bases; unmatched junction nucleotides: 8. Germline V gives CDR1 SNHLY, CDR2 FYNNEI. CDR3 sequence: CASRALGGFNEQFF. The CDR3 DNA reads as TGTGCCAGCAGGGCCTTAGGGGGCTTCAATGAGCAGTTCTTC.

This clone occurred once. This chain uses TRBV30 with TRBJ1-4; TRBD1 matches at 7 bases. The CDR3 has 14 residues. Germline V gene data show CDR1 as GTSNPN and CDR2 as SVGIG (reference sequence). V lost 0 bases and J lost 7; bases outside the gene matches: 5. The CDR3 sequence is CAWSVNRGVEKLFF. The CDR3 region has the DNA TGTGCCTGGAGTGTGAACAGGGGAGTTGAAAAACTGTTTTTT.

V usage is TRBV5-1 and J usage is TRBJ1-4; D is uncertain. V lost 0 bases and J 8 bases, leaving 14 bases between the germline ends. This CDR3 has 15 amino acids. Germline lookup yields CDR1 SGHRS and CDR2 YFSETQ. The CDR3: CASSLEGGPLEKLFF. CDR3 nucleotides: TGCGCCAGCAGCTTGGAAGGCGGACCACTAGAAAAACTGTTTTTT.

This clone has a single count. The chain recombines TRBV4-1 with TRBJ1-2, with D unresolved. Looked up from germline, CDR1 is MGHRA and CDR2 is YSYEKL. The CDR3 runs 14 residues. Trimming left V 6 bases short and J 4 bases short, with 15 bases between. CDR3 bases: TGCGCCAGCAGACTTTCGGATGCGAGCTATGGCTACACCTTC. Its protein product is CASRLSDASYGYTF.

J is TRBJ1-5 and V is TRBV6-6; weak D call: TRBD1 (5 bases). The germline CDR1 and CDR2 sequences are MNHNY and SVGAGI (reference sequence). The CDR3 length is 15 residues. V was trimmed by 2 bases and J by 4 bases, leaving 12 bases between them. As DNA, the CDR3 is TGTGCCAGCAGTTACAGAGCAGGGTCGAATCAGCCCCAGCATTTT. Its translation: CASSYRAGSNQPQHF.

The genes are TRBV10-3 and TRBJ1-1; TRBD1 matches at 8 bases. Germline V CDR1 and CDR2: ENHRY, SYGVKD. This CDR3 spans 13 amino acids. J gave up 0 bases and V 8 bases, and 2 bases lay outside the gene matches. The CDR3 spells CAIQDRVNTEAFF. The CDR3 DNA is TGTGCCATCCAGGACAGGGTGAACACTGAAGCTTTCTTT.

The V call is TRBV29-1, the J call TRBJ2-5; 7 bases agree with TRBD2. The J segment lost 4 bases and the V segment lost 4 bases, leaving 3 bases of the junction unmatched. The CDR3 has 12 residues. CDR1 is SQVTM and CDR2 is ANQGSEA in the germline V gene. The CDR3 nucleotides read TGCAGCGTTGTGGGGGGGGGAGAGACCCAGTACTTC. This translates into CSVVGGGETQYF. Full variable domain (outside the CDR3, taken from reference TRBV29-1 and TRBJ2-5): SAVISQKPSRDICQRGTSLTIQCQVDSQVTMMFWYRQQPGQSLTLIATANQGSEATYESGFVIDKFPISRPNLTFSTLTVSNMSPEDSSIYLCSVVGGGETQYFGPGTRLLVL.

V usage is TRBV5-1 and J usage is TRBJ2-7; 14 bases fit TRBD2. The CDR3 length is 16 residues. J was trimmed by 3 bases and V by 4 bases; bases with no gene match: 6. CDR1 is SGHRS, CDR2 YFSETQ, per germline. The chain's CDR3 is CASSLGTSGSVYEQYF. DNA for the CDR3: TGCGCCAGCAGCCTCGGGACTAGCGGGAGCGTCTACGAGCAGTACTTC.